The clone carrying this TCR beta chain has only a few counts. Its antigen is unidentified. The germline gives CDR1 SGHNT, CDR2 YYREEE (reference sequence). The CDR3 extends over 13 amino acids. With 4 bases removed from V and 1 base from J, the gap between germline ends came to 8 bases. They built TCR cDNA with 5'RACE template switching, a step that put in a universal primer site and UMIs. From the 5' RACE reads, TCRdb called clonotypes with MiXCR, one entry per CDR3 protein. The sample lists about 220,000 distinct CDR3 sequences; roughly 3.3% were seen once. This sample was included in a study of T cells after yellow fever vaccination. Findings and caveats of the study: Most primary-vaccination clones recurred post-booster (more than 95% CD4, 88% CD8). The CD4 and CD8 compartments had a small share of their clonotypes in common. By day 5 rather than day 15, the secondary response had peaked, though it was weaker.

The V call is TRBV5-4, the J call TRBJ1-1; no definite D call. This TCR was recovered from a man aged 18 to 29 who received the YFV17D yellow fever vaccine. Sequencing was performed on CD4+ T cells sorted from PBMCs, taken 10 days after the yellow fever booster vaccination. The DNA for the CDR3 is TGTGCCAGCAGCGCTTCCAAGAACACTGAAGCTTTCTTT. This sequence encodes CASSASKNTEAFF.